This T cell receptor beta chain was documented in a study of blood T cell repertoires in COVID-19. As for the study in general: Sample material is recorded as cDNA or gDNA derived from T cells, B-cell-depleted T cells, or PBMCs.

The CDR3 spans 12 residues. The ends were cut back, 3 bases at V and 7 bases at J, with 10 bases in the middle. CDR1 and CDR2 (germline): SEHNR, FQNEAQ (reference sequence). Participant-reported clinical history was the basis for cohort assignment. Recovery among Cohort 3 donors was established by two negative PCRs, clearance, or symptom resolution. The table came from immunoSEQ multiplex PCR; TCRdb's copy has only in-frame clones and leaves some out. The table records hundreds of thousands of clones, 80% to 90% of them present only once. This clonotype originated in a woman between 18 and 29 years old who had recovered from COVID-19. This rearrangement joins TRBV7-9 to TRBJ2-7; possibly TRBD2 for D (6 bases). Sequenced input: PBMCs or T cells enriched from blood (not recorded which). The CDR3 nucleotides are TGTGCCAGCAGCTTCGGGGCGGGGGAGCAGTACTTC. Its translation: CASSFGAGEQYF.